Below, 14 T cell receptor beta chains from the same sample are listed, as sequenced in a study of T cell clonality in common variable immunodeficiency. Sequencing was performed with immunoSEQ multiplex PCR; in TCRdb, only in-frame clones are kept and a portion is missing. Found here are approximately 44,000 clones, no singletons; the ten largest cover approximately 3%. The sequencing input was peripheral blood mononuclear cells. The receptors originated from a person aged 18 to 75 in good health.

This clone appeared many times. The CDR3 goes on 3 residues after the read ends, and that part is filled in from the germline J gene. The V gene is TRBV5-1, the J gene TRBJ2-2; D not certain. Trimming removed 0 bases from V and 3 bases from J, with 12 bases in between. The CDR3 is made up of 16 amino acids. Germline-derived CDR1 and CDR2 are SGHRS and YFSETQ. The CDR3 here is CASSLERRTYTGELFF. Incomplete CDR3 DNA: TGCGCCAGCAGCTTGGAACGCAGAACCTACACCGGGGAG.

Concerning this clone itself: One end of the junction is discordant with germline, which a read error may explain. The read ends 3 residues early relative to the CDR3; the germline J gene fills the gap. V and J are TRBV7-4 and TRBJ2-1; D ambiguous. Germline V gene data show CDR1 as SGHVT and CDR2 as SQSDAQ. The length of the CDR3 is 16 residues. CDR3 region: CTSSKLLGAGMREQFF. CDR3 DNA (partial): TGCACCAGCAGCAAGCTTTTGGGCGCCGGAATGCGTGAG.

The sample holds many counts of this clone. The read falls 3 residues short of the CDR3 end, and the missing part is taken from the germline J gene. The J gene is TRBJ2-3, the V gene TRBV7-9, with no clear D. From germline, CDR1 is SEHNR and CDR2 FQNEAQ (reference sequence). CDR3 length: 14 residues. V was shortened by 2 bases and J by 2 bases, with 8 bases between the two germline ends. The part of the CDR3 DNA that was read is TGTGCCAGCAGCTTAACAGCCCCCACAGATACG. Translated: CASSLTAPTDT. The complete CDR3 protein is CASSLTAPTDTQYF.

This clone was counted many times. The CDR3 goes on 3 residues after the read ends, and that part is filled in from the germline J gene. The chain carries TRBV20-1 and TRBJ1-1; TRBD1 matches 8 bases. The CDR3 totals 14 residues. The ends lost 6 bases at V and 1 base at J; junction bases unmatched: 7. In germline, CDR1 is DFQATT, CDR2 SNEGSKA (reference sequence). The part of the CDR3 DNA that was read is TGCAGTGCCCCTAGACAGGGGAGGAACACTGAA. Its protein product is CSAPRQGRNTE. The whole CDR3 sequence reads CSAPRQGRNTEAFF.

This clone was detected many times. The read gets to within 3 residues of the CDR3 end, and the germline J gene fills in the rest. This chain uses TRBV5-1 with TRBJ2-1, with TRBD1 identical over 8 bases. This CDR3 has 14 amino acids. The junction had 8 bases not matched to a gene; V was cut back by 5 bases and J by 7 bases. The germline V gene encodes CDR1 SGHRS and CDR2 YFSETQ. The CDR3 loop is CASSSGQDKNEQFF. CDR3 DNA (partial): TGCGCCAGCAGTTCGGGACAGGATAAAAATGAG.

This clone was seen only a few times. The observed sequence ends 3 residues before the CDR3 terminus, with the missing tail filled in from the germline J gene. J is TRBJ2-2 and V is TRBV19; no definite D call. Germline values: CDR1 LNHDA, CDR2 SQIVND (reference sequence). V was pared by 6 bases and J by 3 bases, with 8 bases between. The CDR3 extends over 13 amino acids. CDR3 loop: CASRELYTGELFF. The sequenced CDR3 bases are TGTGCCAGTAGAGAACTATACACCGGGGAG.

This clone has at least ten counts. The same CDR3 is also encoded by other DNA sequences in this sample. CDR3 loop: CASSIDWTGSPGTLIAKNIQYF. The part of the CDR3 DNA that was read is TGTGCCAGTAGTATAGACTGGACAGGTTCCCCGGGGACACTAATAGCCAAAAACATT. The J gene is TRBJ2-4, the V gene TRBV19, with 7 bases fitting TRBD1. The read comes to an end 3 residues before the CDR3 does, leaving the germline J gene to fill in the end. The CDR3 contains 22 residues. V was pared by 0 bases and J by 0 bases, with 20 bases of the junction left unmatched. The germline V gene has CDR1 LNHDA and CDR2 SQIVND (reference sequence).

In its sample, this clone was seen many times. Read coverage stops 3 residues before the CDR3 terminus; the germline J gene supplies the remainder. J is TRBJ2-3 and V is TRBV3-1 (or the pseudogene TRBV3-2); TRBD2 aligns across 10 bases. There are 16 residues in the CDR3. Per germline, CDR1 LGHDT and CDR2 YNNKEL (reference sequence). V shed 0 bases, J shed 3 bases, and the junction held 3 bases outside the gene matches. The CDR3 loop is CASSQDGLAATDTQYF. CDR3 DNA (partial): TGTGCCAGCAGCCAAGACGGACTAGCGGCGACAGATACG.

At least ten counts were recorded for this clone. The sequenced part of the CDR3 DNA is TGTGCCAGTAGTCTGCTATCGGACAGCTCCTACGAG. Amino acid sequence: CASSLLSDSSYE. The CDR3 as a whole reads CASSLLSDSSYEQYF. The V and J genes are TRBV19 and TRBJ2-7; D is perhaps TRBD1 (6 bases). The observed sequence ends 3 residues before the CDR3 terminus, with the missing tail filled in from the germline J gene. The germline gives CDR1 LNHDA, CDR2 SQIVND (reference sequence). With 5 bases removed from V and 0 bases from J, the gap between germline ends came to 14 bases. This CDR3 comprises 15 residues.

This clone was counted many times. The CDR3 goes on 3 residues after the read ends, and that part is filled in from the germline J gene. This chain connects TRBV6-1 to TRBJ2-6; D possibly uses TRBD1 or TRBD2 (6 bases each). Trimming pared 1 base from V and 4 bases from J, leaving 11 bases between. This CDR3 has 16 residues. Germline-derived CDR1 and CDR2 are MNHNS and SASEGT. The part of the CDR3 DNA that was read is TGTGCCAGCAGTGAAGAGGAGGGGGTCGGGGCCAACGTC. Amino acids: CASSEEEGVGANV. The complete CDR3 reads CASSEEEGVGANVLTF.

At least ten counts were recorded for this clone. This CDR3 is CASSSAGGIGYTF. CDR3 bases read: TGCGCCAGCAGCTCAGCAGGGGGCATTGGC. The chain joins TRBV5-1 to TRBJ1-2, with 8 bases aligning to TRBD1. Coverage ceases 3 residues before the CDR3 finishes, and the germline J gene fills in the end. The V and J ends lost 3 bases and 7 bases, in that order; junction bases with no gene match: 5. The CDR3 has 13 amino acids. The germline V gene has CDR1 SGHRS and CDR2 YFSETQ.

This clone was found many times. The CDR3 goes on 3 residues after the read ends, and that part is filled in from the germline J gene. J is TRBJ2-3 and V is TRBV5-1, with D perhaps TRBD2 (6 bases). This CDR3 region has 16 residues. CDR1 is SGHRS and CDR2 is YFSETQ in the germline V gene. V gave up 4 bases and J gave up 3 bases, with 18 bases separating them. CDR3 bases read: TGCGCCAGCAGCGCACATAGCGGAATTACGACAGATACG. The encoded protein is CASSAHSGITTDT. The entire CDR3 sequence reads CASSAHSGITTDTQYF.

The table lists this clone with a few counts. This may stem from a read error, because a much larger clone lies one nucleotide away. The CDR3 extends 3 residues past the end of the read, so its final part is completed from the germline J gene. The identical CDR3 is also encoded by other nucleotide sequences in the sample. This chain links TRBV18 with TRBJ1-3; 7 nucleotides line up with TRBD1. The CDR3 sequence is 14 residues long. Germline loops: CDR1 KGHSH, CDR2 LQKENI. CDR3 DNA (partial): TGTGCCAGCTCACCTCAGGGGGAAGGAAACACA. Translating it yields CASSPQGEGNT. The complete CDR3 protein is CASSPQGEGNTIYF.

This clone was observed a few times. The CDR3 end is not reached by the read, which stops 3 residues before it; the germline J gene fills it in. The chain links TRBV5-1 to TRBJ2-7; 12 bases are shared with TRBD2. Germline V gene data show CDR1 as SGHRS and CDR2 as YFSETQ. The junction had 7 bases not matched to a gene; V was cut back by 1 base and J by 2 bases. The CDR3 loop spans 17 amino acids. CDR3 amino acids: CASSLRITSGGTYEQYF. The sequenced CDR3 bases are TGCGCCAGCAGCTTGCGCATAACTAGCGGGGGGACCTACGAG.